A single sample is the source of the 3 T cell receptor beta chains below, sequenced in a study of regulatory T cells in long-lasting Graves disease. As for time point: newly diagnosed GD, antithyroid drugs for less than 3 months. RNA from PBMCs was the source of the TCR library. In building TCR beta libraries, iRepertoire HTBI primers were used together with Arm-PCR of CDR3 regions. TCRdb ran MiXCR on the multiplex PCR reads and lists one entry per CDR3 protein. The sample records about 320,000 distinct CDR3 sequences, roughly 18% being singletons. This specimen consisted of peripheral blood mononuclear cells (PBMCs), obtained at new diagnosis, from a patient treated with antithyroid drugs. The receptors come from a female donor with Graves disease.

This clonotype has ten or more counts. This rearrangement joins TRBV10-3 to TRBJ2-3; a weak D match, TRBD1 (6 bases). With 10 bases removed from V and 4 bases from J, the gap between germline ends came to 18 bases. From germline, CDR1 is ENHRY and CDR2 SYGVKD. This CDR3 has 14 amino acids. CDR3 sequence reads: CASRHRVGADTQYF. CDR3 nucleotides: TGTGCCAGCCGCCACAGGGTTGGAGCAGATACGCAGTATTTT.

The rearrangement joins TRBV5-1 to TRBJ2-5; no definite D call. The J call may be faulty, since TRBJ2-1 better matches the DNA end. The germline V gene encodes CDR1 SGHRS and CDR2 YFSETQ. CDR3 size: 11 residues. The CDR3 DNA sequence: TGCGCCAGCAGCTTTAGAGAGACCCAGTTCTTC. It specifies CASSFRETQFF.

This clonotype came up many times. This chain joins TRBV19 and TRBJ2-6; D unresolved. Trimming pared 6 bases from V and 5 bases from J, leaving 11 bases between. The CDR3 loop spans 14 amino acids. Germline V gene sequence: CDR1 LNHDA, CDR2 SQIVND (reference sequence). CDR3 coding DNA: TGTGCCAGTAGGGACCGGAGCTGGGCCAACGTCCTGACTTTC. It encodes CASRDRSWANVLTF. The complete variable domain, with remaining parts taken from reference TRBV19 and TRBJ2-6, reads DGGITQSPKYLFRKEGQNVTLSCEQNLNHDAMYWYRQDPGQGLRLIYYSQIVNDFQKGDIAEGYSVSREKKESFPLTVTSAQKNPTAFYLCASRDRSWANVLTFGAGSRLTVL.